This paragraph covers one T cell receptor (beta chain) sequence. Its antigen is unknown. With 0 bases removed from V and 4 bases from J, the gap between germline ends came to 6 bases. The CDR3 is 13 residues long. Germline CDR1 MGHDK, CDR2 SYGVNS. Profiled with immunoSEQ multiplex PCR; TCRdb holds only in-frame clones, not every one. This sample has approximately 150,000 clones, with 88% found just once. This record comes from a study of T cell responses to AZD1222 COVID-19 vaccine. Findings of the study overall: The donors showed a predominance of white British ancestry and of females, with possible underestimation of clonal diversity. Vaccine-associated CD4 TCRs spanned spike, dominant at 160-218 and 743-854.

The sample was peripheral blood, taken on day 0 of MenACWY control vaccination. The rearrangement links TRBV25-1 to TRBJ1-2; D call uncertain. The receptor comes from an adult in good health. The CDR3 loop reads CASSEYVSYGYTF. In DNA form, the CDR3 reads TGTGCCAGCAGTGAATATGTCAGCTATGGCTACACCTTC.